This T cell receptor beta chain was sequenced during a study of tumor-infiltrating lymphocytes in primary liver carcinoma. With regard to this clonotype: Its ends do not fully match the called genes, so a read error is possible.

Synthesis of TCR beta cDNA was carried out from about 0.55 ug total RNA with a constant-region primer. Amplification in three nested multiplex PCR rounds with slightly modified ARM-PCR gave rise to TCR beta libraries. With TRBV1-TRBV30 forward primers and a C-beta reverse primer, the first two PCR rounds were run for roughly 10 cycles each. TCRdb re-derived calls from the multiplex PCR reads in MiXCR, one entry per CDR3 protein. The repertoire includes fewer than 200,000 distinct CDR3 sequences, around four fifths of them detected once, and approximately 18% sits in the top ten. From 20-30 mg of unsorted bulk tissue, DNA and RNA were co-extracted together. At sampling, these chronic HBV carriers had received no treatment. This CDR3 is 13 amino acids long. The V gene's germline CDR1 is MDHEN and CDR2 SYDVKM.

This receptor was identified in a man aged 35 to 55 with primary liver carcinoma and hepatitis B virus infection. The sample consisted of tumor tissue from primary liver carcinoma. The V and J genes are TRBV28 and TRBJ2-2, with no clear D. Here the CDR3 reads CTSSLGLGGELFF. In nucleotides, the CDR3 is TGTACCAGCAGTTTAGGGCTAGGTGGGGAGCTGTTTTTT.